This T cell receptor beta chain was observed in a study of blood T cell repertoires in COVID-19. Study information: Samples came from the United States, Italy and Spain, spanning acute and convalescent COVID-19. T cells, B-cell-depleted T cells, or PBMCs supplied cDNA or gDNA.

In the original analysis: Estimated nucleated cell counts came from reference gene primer amplification. Profiling relied on immunoSEQ multiplex PCR, and the TCRdb table lists in-frame clones only, not all of them. The V and J calls and clone size are taken from that table; D and trimming were inferred from the DNA. The sample contains 120,000 or so clones, 65% to 85% of which appear only once. This CDR3 spans 14 amino acids. Germline-derived CDR1 and CDR2 are LNHDA and SQIVND (reference sequence). V trimming: 6 bases; J trimming: 5 bases; junction bases outside the gene matches: 6. The sequenced sample was peripheral blood. The source is a man aged 80 or over with active or convalescent COVID-19. The V gene is TRBV19, the J gene TRBJ2-2; 7 bases are shared with TRBD1. The CDR3 loop is CASRGRQGTGELFF. In nucleotides, the CDR3 is TGTGCCAGTAGAGGAAGACAGGGTACCGGGGAGCTGTTTTTT.